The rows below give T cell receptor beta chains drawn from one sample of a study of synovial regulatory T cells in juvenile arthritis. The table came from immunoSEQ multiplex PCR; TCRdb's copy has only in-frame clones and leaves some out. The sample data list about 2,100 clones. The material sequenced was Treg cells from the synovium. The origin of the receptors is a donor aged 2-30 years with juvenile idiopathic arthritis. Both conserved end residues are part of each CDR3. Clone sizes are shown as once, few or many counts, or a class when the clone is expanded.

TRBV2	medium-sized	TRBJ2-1	CASSSSFYNEQFF
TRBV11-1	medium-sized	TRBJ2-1	CASSLGPHNEQFF
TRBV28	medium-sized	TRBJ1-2	CASSLLRYGYTF
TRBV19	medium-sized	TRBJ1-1	CASNMLGEVGTEAFF
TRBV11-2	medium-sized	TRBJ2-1	CASSLDGRRSEQFF
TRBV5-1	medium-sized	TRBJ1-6	CASSLPETGPNSPLHF
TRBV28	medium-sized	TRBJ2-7	CASSRGWSYEQYF
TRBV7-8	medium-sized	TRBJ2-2	CASSFHIRTSGSAAGTGELFF
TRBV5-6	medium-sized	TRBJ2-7	CASSEGPSYEQYF
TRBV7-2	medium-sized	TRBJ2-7	CASSRLGGGDRYEQYF
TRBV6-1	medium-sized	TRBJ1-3	CASRTGVWQNTIYF
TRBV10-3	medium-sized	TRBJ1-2	CATRDRGVRDGYTF
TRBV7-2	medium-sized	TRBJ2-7	CASTQGLAGVEQYF
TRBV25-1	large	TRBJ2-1	CASSGAGGYNEQFF
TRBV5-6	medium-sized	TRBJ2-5	CASSLTMRPTQYF
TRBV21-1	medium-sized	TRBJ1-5	CASSNTKQPQHF
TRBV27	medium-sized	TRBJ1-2	CASSFLGNQFWYYGYTF
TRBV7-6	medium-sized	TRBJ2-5	CASSRLDAQYF
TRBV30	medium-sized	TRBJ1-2	CASVVNYGYTF
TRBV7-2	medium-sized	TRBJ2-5	CASSLGDRGRQETQYF
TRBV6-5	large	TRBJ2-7	CASSYRGGRPYEQYF
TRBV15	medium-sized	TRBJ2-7	CATSRGFSGGPHEQYF
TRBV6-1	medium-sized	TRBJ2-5	CASGRERQETQYF
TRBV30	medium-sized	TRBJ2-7	CAWSGLGPPGQYF
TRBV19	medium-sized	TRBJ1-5	CASSTNPGQGGQPQHF
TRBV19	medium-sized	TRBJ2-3	CASSPFETSGRARTQYF
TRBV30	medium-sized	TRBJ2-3	CAWGIRDRQKEYF
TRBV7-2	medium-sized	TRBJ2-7	CASSPHLGQGWNEQYF
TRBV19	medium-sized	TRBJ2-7	CASRGQGSHEQYF
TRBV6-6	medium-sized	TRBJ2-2	CASSFSGGLAGELFF
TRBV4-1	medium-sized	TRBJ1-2	CASSQGMVGQGSGYTF
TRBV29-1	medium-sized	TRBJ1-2	CSVVPGGNNYGYTF
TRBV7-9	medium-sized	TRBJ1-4	CASSQAGATNEKLFF
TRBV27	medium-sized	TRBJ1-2	CASSPTGVGGYTF
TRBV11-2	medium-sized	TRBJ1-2	CASSLGGYGYTF
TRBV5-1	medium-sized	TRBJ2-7	CASSWTSGGAGIYEQYF
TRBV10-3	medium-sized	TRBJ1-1	CAISDGVWDRMNTEAFF
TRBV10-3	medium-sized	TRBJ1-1	CAARTTGEAFF
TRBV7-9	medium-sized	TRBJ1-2	CASSLFTLARGYTF